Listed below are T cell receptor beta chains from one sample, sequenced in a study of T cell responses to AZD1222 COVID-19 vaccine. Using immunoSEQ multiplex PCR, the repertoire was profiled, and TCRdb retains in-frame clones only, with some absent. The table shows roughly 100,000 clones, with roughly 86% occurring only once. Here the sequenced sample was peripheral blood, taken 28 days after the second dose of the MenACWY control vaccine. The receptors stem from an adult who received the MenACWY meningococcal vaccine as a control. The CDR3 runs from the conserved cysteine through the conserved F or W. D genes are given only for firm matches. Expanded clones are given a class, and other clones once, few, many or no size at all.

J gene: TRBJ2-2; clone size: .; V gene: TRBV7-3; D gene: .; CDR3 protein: CATGLSNTGELFF; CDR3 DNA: TGTGCCACCGGGCTATCGAACACCGGGGAGCTGTTTTTT
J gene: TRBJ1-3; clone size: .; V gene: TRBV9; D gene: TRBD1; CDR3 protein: CASSSGGTGRGNTIYF; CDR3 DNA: TGTGCCAGCAGCTCAGGAGGGACAGGGCGGGGAAACACCATATATTTT
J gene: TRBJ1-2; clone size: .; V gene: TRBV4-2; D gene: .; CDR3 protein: CASSQPGVGGGYGYTF; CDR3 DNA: TGTGCCAGCAGCCAACCCGGGGTCGGGGGAGGCTATGGCTACACCTTC
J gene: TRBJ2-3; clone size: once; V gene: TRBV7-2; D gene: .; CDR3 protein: CASSLDLPDTQYF; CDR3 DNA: TGTGCCAGCAGCTTAGACCTCCCAGATACGCAGTATTTT
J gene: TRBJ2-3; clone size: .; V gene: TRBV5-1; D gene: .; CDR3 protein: CASSPSDPVADTQYF; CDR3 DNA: TGCGCCAGCAGCCCCTCGGATCCTGTAGCAGATACGCAGTATTTT
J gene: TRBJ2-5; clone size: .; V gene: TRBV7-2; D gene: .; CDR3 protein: CASSIQPGGLETQYF; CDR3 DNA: TGTGCCAGCAGCATTCAGCCAGGGGGGCTAGAGACCCAGTACTTC
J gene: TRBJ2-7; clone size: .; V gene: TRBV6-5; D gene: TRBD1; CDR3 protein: CASRKPGQGIYEQYF; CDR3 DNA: TGTGCCAGCAGGAAACCGGGACAGGGAATCTACGAGCAGTACTTC
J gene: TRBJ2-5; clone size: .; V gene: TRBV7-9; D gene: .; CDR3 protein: CASSFNPGLGGKTQYF; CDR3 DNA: TGTGCCAGCAGCTTCAATCCGGGGTTAGGAGGCAAGACCCAGTACTTC
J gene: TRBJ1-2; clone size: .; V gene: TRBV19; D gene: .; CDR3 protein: CASSMMTGRPLYGYTF; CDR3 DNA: TGTGCCAGTAGTATGATGACAGGCCGCCCCCTCTATGGCTACACCTTC
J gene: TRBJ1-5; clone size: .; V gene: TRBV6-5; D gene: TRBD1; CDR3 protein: CASRDRGPQHF; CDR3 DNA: TGTGCCAGCAGGGACAGGGGGCCCCAGCATTTT
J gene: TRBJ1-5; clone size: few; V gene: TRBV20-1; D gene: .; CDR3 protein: CSAGGGQPQHF; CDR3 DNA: TGCAGTGCTGGAGGGGGTCAGCCCCAGCATTTT
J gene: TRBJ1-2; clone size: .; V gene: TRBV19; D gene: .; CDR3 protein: CASSNLDGNYGYTF; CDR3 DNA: TGTGCCAGTAGTAACCTGGACGGTAACTATGGCTACACCTTC
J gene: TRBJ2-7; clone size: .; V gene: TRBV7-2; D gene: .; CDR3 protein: CASSVREGFQGAIYEQYF; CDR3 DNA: TGTGCCAGCAGCGTCCGGGAGGGGTTTCAGGGGGCGATCTACGAGCAGTACTTC
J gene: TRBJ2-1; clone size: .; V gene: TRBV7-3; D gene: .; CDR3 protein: CASSSPDWNYNEQFF; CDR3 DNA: TGTGCCAGCAGTAGTCCGGACTGGAACTACAATGAGCAGTTCTTC
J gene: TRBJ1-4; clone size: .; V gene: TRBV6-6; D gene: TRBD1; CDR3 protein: CASRKTGGSTNEKLFF; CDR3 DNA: TGTGCCAGCAGGAAGACAGGGGGCAGTACTAATGAAAAACTGTTTTTT
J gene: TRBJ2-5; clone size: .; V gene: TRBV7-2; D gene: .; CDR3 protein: CASSLQATIPETQYF; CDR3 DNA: TGTGCCAGCAGCTTACAGGCAACTATCCCAGAGACCCAGTACTTC
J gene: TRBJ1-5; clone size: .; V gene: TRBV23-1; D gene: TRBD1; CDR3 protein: CASSHRDRAVNQPQHF; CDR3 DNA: TGCGCCAGCAGTCACCGTGACAGGGCGGTCAATCAGCCCCAGCATTTT
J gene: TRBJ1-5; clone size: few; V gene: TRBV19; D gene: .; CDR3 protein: CASSDTPYSNQPQHF; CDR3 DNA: TGTGCCAGTAGTGACACCCCCTATAGCAATCAGCCCCAGCATTTT
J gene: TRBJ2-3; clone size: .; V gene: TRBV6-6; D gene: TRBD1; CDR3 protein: CASSRSRQGGKDTQYF; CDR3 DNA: TGTGCCAGCAGCCGATCGCGACAGGGTGGGAAAGATACGCAGTATTTT
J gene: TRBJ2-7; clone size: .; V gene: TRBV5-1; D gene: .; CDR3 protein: CASRGDTASYEQYF; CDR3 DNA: TGCGCCAGCAGGGGGGACACGGCCTCCTACGAGCAGTACTTC
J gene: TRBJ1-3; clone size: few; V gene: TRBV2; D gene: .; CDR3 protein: CASSWRGTGNTIYF; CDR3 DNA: TGTGCCAGCAGTTGGCGGGGGACTGGAAACACCATATATTTT
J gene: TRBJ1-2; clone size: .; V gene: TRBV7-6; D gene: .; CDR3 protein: CASSLASGPPNYGYTF; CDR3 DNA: TGTGCCAGCAGCTTAGCGTCCGGGCCCCCGAACTATGGCTACACCTTC
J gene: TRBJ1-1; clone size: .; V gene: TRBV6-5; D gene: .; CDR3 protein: CASSSPTVNTEAFF; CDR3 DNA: TGTGCCAGCAGTTCCCCGACGGTGAACACTGAAGCTTTCTTT
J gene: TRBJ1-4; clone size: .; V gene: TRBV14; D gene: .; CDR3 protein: CASSRGEGEKLFF; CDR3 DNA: TGTGCCAGCAGCCGAGGTGAAGGAGAAAAACTGTTTTTT
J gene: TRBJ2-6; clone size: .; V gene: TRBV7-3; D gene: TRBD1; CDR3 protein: CASSRQGTGANVLTF; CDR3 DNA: TGTGCCAGCAGCCGACAGGGGACTGGGGCCAACGTCCTGACTTTC
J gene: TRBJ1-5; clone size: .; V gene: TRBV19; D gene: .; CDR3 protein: CASSIRTENQPQHF; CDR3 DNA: TGTGCCAGTAGTATCAGGACAGAGAATCAGCCCCAGCATTTT
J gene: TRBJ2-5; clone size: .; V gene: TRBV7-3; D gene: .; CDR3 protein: CASSLGGGRGQETQYF; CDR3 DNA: TGTGCCAGCAGCTTAGGTGGAGGCAGGGGACAAGAGACCCAGTACTTC